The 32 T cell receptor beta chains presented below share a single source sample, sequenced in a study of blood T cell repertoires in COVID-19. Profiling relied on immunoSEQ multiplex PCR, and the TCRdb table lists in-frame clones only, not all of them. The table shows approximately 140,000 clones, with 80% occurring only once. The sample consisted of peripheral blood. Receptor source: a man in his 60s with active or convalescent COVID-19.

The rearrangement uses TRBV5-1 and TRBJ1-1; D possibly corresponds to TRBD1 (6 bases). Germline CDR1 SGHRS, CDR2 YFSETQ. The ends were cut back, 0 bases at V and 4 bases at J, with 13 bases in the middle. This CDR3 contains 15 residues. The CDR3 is CASSLEGEGSTEAFF. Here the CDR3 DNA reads TGCGCCAGCAGCTTGGAGGGGGAGGGAAGCACTGAAGCTTTCTTT.

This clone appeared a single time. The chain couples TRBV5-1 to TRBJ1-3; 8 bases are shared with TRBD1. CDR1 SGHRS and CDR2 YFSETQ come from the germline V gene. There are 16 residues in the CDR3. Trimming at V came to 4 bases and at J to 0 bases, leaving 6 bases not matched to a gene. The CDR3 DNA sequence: TGCGCCAGCAGCGCGGGACAGGCCGGCTCTGGAAACACCATATATTTT. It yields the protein CASSAGQAGSGNTIYF.

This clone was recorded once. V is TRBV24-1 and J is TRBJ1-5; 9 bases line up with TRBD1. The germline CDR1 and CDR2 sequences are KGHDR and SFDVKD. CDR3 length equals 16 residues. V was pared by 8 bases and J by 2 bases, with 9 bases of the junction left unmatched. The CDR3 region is CATTEGQGRGNQPQHF. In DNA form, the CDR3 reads TGTGCCACCACTGAGGGACAGGGCCGTGGCAATCAGCCCCAGCATTTT.

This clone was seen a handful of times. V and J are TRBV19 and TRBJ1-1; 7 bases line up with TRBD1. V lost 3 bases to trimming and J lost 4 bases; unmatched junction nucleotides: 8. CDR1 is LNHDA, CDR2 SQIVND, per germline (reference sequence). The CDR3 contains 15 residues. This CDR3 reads CASSMRTGGSTEAFF. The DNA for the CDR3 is TGTGCCAGTAGTATGAGGACAGGAGGGTCCACTGAAGCTTTCTTT.

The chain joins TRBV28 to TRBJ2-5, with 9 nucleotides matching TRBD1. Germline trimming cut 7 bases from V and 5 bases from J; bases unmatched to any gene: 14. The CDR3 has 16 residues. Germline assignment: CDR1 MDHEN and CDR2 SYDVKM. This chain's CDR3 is CASTRTGTGIVETQYF. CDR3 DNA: TGTGCCAGCACCCGGACCGGGACAGGGATCGTCGAGACCCAGTACTTC.

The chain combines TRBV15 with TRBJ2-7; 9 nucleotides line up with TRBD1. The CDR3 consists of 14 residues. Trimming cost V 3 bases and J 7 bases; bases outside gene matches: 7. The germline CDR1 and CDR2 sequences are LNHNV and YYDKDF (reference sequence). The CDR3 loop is CATSRRDRAWEQYF. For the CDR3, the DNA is TGTGCCACCAGCAGGAGGGACAGGGCATGGGAGCAGTACTTC. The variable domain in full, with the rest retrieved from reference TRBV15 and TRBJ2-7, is DAMVIQNPRYQVTQFGKPVTLSCSQTLNHNVMYWYQQKSSQAPKLLFHYYDKDFNNEADTPDNFQSRRPNTSFCFLDIRSPGLGDTAMYLCATSRRDRAWEQYFGPGTRLTVT.

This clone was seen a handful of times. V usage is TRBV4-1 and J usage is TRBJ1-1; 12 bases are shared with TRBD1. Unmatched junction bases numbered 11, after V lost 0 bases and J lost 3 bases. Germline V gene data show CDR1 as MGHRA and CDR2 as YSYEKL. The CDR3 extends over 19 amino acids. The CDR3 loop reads CASSQDKGDRGLWYTEAFF. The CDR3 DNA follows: TGCGCCAGCAGCCAAGATAAAGGGGACAGGGGGCTTTGGTACACTGAAGCTTTCTTT.

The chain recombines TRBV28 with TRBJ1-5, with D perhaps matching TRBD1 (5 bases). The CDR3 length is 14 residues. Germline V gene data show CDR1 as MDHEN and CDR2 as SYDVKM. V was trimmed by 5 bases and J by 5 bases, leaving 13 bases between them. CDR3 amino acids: CASSRGRAHQPQHF. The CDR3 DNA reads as TGTGCCAGCAGTAGGGGCAGGGCCCATCAGCCCCAGCATTTT. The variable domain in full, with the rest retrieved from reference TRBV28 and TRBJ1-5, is DVKVTQSSRYLVKRTGEKVFLECVQDMDHENMFWYRQDPGLGLRLIYFSYDVKMKEKGDIPEGYSVSREKKERFSLILESASTNQTSMYLCASSRGRAHQPQHFGDGTRLSIL.

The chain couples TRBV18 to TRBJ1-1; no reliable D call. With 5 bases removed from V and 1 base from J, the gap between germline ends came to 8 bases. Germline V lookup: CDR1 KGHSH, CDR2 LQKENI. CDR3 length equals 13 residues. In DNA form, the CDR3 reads TGTGCCAGCTCAGTAACAGCGAACACTGAAGCTTTCTTT. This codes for CASSVTANTEAFF.

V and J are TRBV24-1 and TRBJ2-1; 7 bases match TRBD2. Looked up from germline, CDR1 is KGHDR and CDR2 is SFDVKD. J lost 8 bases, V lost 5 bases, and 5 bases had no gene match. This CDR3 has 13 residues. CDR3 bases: TGTGCCACCAGTGGCAGACTAGCCCATGAGCAGTTCTTC. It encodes CATSGRLAHEQFF.

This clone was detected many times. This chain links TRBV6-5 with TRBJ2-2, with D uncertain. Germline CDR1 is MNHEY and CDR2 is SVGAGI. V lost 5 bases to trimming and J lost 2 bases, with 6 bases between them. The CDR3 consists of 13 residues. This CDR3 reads CASSRGNTGELFF. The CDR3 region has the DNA TGTGCCAGCAGTCGCGGAAACACCGGGGAGCTGTTTTTT.

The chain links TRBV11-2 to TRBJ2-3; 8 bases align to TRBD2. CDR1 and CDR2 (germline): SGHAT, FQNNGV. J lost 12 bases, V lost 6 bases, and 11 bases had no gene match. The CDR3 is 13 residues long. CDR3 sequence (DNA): TGTGCCAGCAGTCCCTTAACCGGGAGGGTCCAGTATTTT. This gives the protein CASSPLTGRVQYF.

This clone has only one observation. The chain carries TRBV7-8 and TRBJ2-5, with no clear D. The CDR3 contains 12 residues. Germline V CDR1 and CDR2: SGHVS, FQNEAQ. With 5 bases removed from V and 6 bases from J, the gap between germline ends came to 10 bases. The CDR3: CASSPRAKTQYF. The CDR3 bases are TGTGCCAGCAGCCCGAGAGCGAAGACCCAGTACTTC.

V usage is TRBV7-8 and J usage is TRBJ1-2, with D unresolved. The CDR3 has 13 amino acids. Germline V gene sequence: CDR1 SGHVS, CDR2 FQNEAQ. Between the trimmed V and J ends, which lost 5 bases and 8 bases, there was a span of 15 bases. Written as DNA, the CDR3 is TGTGCCAGCAGCCCCATGAGGGTACGCGGCTACACCTTC. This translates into CASSPMRVRGYTF.

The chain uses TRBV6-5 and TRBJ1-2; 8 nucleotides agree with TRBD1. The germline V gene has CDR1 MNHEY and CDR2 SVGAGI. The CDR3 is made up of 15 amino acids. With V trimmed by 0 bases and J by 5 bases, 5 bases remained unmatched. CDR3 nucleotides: TGTGCCAGCAGTTACTCGAGACAGGGGTTATATGGCTACACCTTC. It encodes CASSYSRQGLYGYTF.

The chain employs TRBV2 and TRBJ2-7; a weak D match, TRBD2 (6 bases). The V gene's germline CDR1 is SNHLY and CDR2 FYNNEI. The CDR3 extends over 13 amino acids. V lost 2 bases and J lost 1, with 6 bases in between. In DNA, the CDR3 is TGTGCCAGCAGTGAACGGGGGTCCTACGAGCAGTACTTC. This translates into CASSERGSYEQYF.

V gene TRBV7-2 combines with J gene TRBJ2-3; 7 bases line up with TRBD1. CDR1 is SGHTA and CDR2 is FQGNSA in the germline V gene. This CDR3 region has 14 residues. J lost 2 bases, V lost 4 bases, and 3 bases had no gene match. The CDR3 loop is CASSSGQLTDTQYF. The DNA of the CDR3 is TGTGCCAGCAGCTCGGGACAGCTCACAGATACGCAGTATTTT. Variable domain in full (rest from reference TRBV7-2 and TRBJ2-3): GAGVSQSPSNKVTEKGKDVELRCDPISGHTALYWYRQSLGQGLEFLIYFQGNSAPDKSGLPSDRFSAERTGGSVSTLTIQRTQQEDSAVYLCASSSGQLTDTQYFGPGTRLTVL.

CDR3 loop: CASSDAGLAGSLSYEQYF. The CDR3 nucleotides read TGTGCCAGCAGTGACGCGGGACTAGCGGGATCACTCTCCTACGAGCAGTACTTC. The rearrangement joins TRBV2 to TRBJ2-7; 13 nucleotides match TRBD2. The trim removed 3 bases at V and 0 bases at J, leaving 8 bases unmatched. CDR1 is SNHLY, CDR2 FYNNEI, per germline. CDR3 length equals 18 residues.

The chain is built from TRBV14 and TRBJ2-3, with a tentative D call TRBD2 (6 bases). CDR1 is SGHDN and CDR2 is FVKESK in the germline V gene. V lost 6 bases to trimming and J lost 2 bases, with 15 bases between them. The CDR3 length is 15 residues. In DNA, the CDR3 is TGTGCCAGCAGAAGGCTGGGCGGGGACACAGATACGCAGTATTTT. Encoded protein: CASRRLGGDTDTQYF.

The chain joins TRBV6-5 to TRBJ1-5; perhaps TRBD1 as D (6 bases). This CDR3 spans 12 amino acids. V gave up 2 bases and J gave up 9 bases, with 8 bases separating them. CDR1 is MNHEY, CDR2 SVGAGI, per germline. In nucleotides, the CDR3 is TGTGCCAGCAGTTACAAAGGGGGGCCCCAGCATTTT. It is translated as CASSYKGGPQHF.

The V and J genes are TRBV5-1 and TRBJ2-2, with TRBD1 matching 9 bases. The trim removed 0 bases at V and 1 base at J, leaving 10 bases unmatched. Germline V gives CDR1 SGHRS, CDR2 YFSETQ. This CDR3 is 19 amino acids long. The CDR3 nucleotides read TGCGCCAGCAGCTTGGTCCCGGGACAGGGTCTTAGGAACACCGGGGAGCTGTTTTTT. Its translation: CASSLVPGQGLRNTGELFF. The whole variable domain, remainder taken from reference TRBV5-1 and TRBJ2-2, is KAGVTQTPRYLIKTRGQQVTLSCSPISGHRSVSWYQQTPGQGLQFLFEYFSETQRNKGNFPGRFSGRQFSNSRSEMNVSTLELGDSALYLCASSLVPGQGLRNTGELFFGEGSRLTVL.

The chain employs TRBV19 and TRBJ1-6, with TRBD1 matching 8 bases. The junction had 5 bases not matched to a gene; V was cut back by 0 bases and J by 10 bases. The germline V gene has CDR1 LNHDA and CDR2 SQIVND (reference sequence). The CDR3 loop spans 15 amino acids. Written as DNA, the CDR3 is TGTGCCAGTAGTATAGACCGGGACAGGAGCTCACCCCTCCACTTT. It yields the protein CASSIDRDRSSPLHF.

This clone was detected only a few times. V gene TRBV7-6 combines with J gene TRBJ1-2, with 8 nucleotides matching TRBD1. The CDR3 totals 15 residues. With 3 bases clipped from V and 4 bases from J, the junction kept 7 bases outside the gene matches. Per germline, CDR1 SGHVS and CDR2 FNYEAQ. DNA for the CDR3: TGTGCCAGCAGCTTGCAACAGGGGGTTTCCTATGGCTACACCTTC. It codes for CASSLQQGVSYGYTF.

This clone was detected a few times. The CDR3, as DNA: TGTGCCACCAGTGCCTTGGACAGGGGGACCTACGAGCAGTACTTC. As protein: CATSALDRGTYEQYF. The rearrangement uses TRBV24-1 and TRBJ2-7; 10 bases map to TRBD1. V shed 5 bases, J shed 2 bases, and the junction held 5 bases outside the gene matches. The germline V gene has CDR1 KGHDR and CDR2 SFDVKD. This CDR3 contains 15 residues.

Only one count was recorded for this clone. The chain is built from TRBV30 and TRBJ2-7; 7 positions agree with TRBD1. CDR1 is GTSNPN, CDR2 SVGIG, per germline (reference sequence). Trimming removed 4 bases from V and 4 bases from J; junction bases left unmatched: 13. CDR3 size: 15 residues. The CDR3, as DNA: TGTGCCTGGAATCCTCGGGACAGAGCAATATACGAGCAGTACTTC. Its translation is CAWNPRDRAIYEQYF.

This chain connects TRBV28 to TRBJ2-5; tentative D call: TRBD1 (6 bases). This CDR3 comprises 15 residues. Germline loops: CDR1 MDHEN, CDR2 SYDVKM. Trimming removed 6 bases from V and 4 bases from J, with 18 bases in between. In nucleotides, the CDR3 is TGTGCCAGCAGCCTACCTTCTCAGGGGAGAGAGACCCAGTACTTC. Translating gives CASSLPSQGRETQYF.

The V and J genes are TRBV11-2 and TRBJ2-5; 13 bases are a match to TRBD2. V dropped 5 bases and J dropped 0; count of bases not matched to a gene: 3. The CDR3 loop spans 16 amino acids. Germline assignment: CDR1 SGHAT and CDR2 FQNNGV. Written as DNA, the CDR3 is TGTGCCAGCAGCCGACTAGCGGGAGGTTACCAAGAGACCCAGTACTTC. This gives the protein CASSRLAGGYQETQYF.

CDR3 nucleotides: TGTGCCAGCAGCCCTCGATTGGAGGGAGTAGGCTACAATGAGCAGTTCTTC. Its protein is CASSPRLEGVGYNEQFF. V and J are TRBV9 and TRBJ2-1, with D tentatively TRBD2 (6 bases). The CDR3 has 17 amino acids. The germline gives CDR1 SGDLS, CDR2 YYNGEE. Deletions cut 4 bases from V and 3 bases from J, with 20 bases between.

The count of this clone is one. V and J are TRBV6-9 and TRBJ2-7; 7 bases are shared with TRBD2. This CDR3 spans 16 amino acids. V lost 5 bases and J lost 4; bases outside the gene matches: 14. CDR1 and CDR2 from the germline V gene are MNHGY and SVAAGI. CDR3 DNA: TGTGCCAGCAGTCCCATGGCGGGAGAAGGATCGTACGAGCAGTACTTC. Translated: CASSPMAGEGSYEQYF.

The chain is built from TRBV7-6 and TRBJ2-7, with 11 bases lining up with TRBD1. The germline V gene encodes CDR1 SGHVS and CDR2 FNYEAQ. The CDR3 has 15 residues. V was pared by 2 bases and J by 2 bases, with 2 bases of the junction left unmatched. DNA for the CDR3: TGTGCCAGCAGCTTAAGGGACAGGGGGACCTACGAGCAGTACTTC. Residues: CASSLRDRGTYEQYF.

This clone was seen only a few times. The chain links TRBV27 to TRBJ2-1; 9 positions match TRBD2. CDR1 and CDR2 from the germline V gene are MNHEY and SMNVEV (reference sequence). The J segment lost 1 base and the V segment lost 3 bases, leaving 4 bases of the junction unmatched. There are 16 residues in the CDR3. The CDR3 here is CASSLGSGSSYNEQFF. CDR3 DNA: TGTGCCAGCAGTTTGGGTAGCGGGAGTTCCTACAATGAGCAGTTCTTC.

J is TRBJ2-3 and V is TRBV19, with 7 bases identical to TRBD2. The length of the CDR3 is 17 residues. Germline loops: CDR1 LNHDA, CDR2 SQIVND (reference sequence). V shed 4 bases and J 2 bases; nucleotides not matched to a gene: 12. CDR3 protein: CASSTFHSGGFTDTQYF. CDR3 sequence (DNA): TGTGCCAGTAGTACCTTCCATTCGGGAGGCTTCACAGATACGCAGTATTTT.